A single sample gave rise to the 27 T cell receptor beta chains below, sequenced in a study of beta chain features in type 1 diabetes. The investigators reverse transcribed all of the isolated RNA, so they sequenced expressed TCRB transcripts. Method: immunoSEQ multiplex PCR; TCRdb's copy keeps in-frame clones and lacks some. The table shows around 300,000 clones, with about 8% occurring only once. The sequenced sample consisted of central memory CD4+ T cells from blood. The receptor set was obtained from a woman under 30 in good health.

This clone showed up just a few times. The chain is built from TRBV27 and TRBJ2-7; TRBD2 aligns across 9 bases. V shed 7 bases and J 2 bases; nucleotides not matched to a gene: 9. Per germline, CDR1 MNHEY and CDR2 SMNVEV (reference sequence). This CDR3 region has 15 residues. The CDR3 loop is CASKGRIAGAYEQYF. CDR3 coding DNA: TGTGCCAGCAAAGGTCGAATAGCGGGAGCCTACGAGCAGTACTTC.

J is TRBJ1-2 and V is TRBV5-6; D perhaps matches TRBD1 (5 bases). The CDR3 spans 14 residues. V lost 1 base and J lost 4, with 11 bases in between. The germline gives CDR1 SGHDT, CDR2 YYEEEE. This CDR3 is CASSLSVQGYGYTF. The CDR3 bases are TGTGCCAGCAGCTTGTCTGTCCAGGGCTATGGCTACACCTTC.

In this sample, this clone turned up many times. The chain links TRBV2 to TRBJ2-7; D remains unclear. The CDR3 is 12 amino acids. Germline V gene sequence: CDR1 SNHLY, CDR2 FYNNEI. The ends were cut back, 0 bases at V and 6 bases at J, with 6 bases in the middle. CDR3 in DNA: TGTGCCAGCAGTGAAGCTCGGTCCGAGCAGTACGTC. It translates to CASSEARSEQYV.

There are a few counts of this clone. This chain links TRBV28 with TRBJ1-1, with a tentative D call TRBD1 (5 bases). V was clipped by 2 bases and J by 4 bases, with 14 bases between them. Per the germline V gene, CDR1 is MDHEN and CDR2 is SYDVKM. The CDR3 is made up of 15 amino acids. CDR3 sequence: CASSLPPGRPTEAFF. CDR3 DNA: TGTGCCAGCAGTTTACCGCCGGGGCGCCCCACTGAAGCTTTCTTT.

The chain couples TRBV4-2 to TRBJ1-5; 10 positions agree with TRBD1. V gave up 1 base and J gave up 7 bases; unmatched junction bases: 4. In germline, CDR1 is LGHNA, CDR2 YNFKEQ. The CDR3 contains 15 residues. The CDR3: CASSQGQGAKQPQHF. The CDR3 bases are TGTGCCAGCAGCCAAGGACAGGGGGCAAAGCAGCCCCAGCATTTT.

In its sample, this clone was seen a few times. The CDR3 sequence: CASSTGLAGGHETQYF. DNA for the CDR3: TGTGCCAGCAGCACCGGACTAGCGGGGGGGCATGAGACCCAGTACTTC. The chain joins TRBV5-4 to TRBJ2-5, with 15 nucleotides matching TRBD2. Germline V gives CDR1 SGHNT, CDR2 YYREEE (reference sequence). The ends lost 4 bases at V and 5 bases at J; junction bases unmatched: 6. The CDR3 totals 16 residues.

This clone has a handful of counts. The V and J genes are TRBV5-6 and TRBJ1-6, with 8 bases fitting TRBD1. The CDR3 has 16 amino acids. V lost 9 bases to trimming and J lost 14 bases; unmatched junction nucleotides: 22. Germline loops: CDR1 SGHDT, CDR2 YYEEEE. This chain's CDR3 is CATQQNSVQGAYTLHF. In DNA, the CDR3 is TGTGCCACGCAGCAAAACTCGGTGCAGGGGGCTTACACCCTCCACTTT.

This clone was recorded at least ten times. The chain employs TRBV12-2 and TRBJ1-1. TRBV12-2 is reported as a pseudogene. The CDR3 runs 16 residues. In DNA form, the CDR3 reads TGTGCAAGTCGCTTTGCCGTGGAGGAAGGGAACACTGAAGCTTTCTTT. This codes for CASRFAVEEGNTEAFF.

V gene TRBV7-2 combines with J gene TRBJ1-3, with 9 bases identical to TRBD1. Germline values: CDR1 SGHTA, CDR2 FQGNSA. The CDR3 has 16 amino acids. V lost 1 base to trimming and J lost 4 bases; unmatched junction nucleotides: 5. The CDR3 is CASSLGGTGSGNTIYF. The DNA of the CDR3 is TGTGCCAGCAGCTTAGGGGGGACAGGGTCCGGAAACACCATATATTTT.

The chain joins TRBV11-2 to TRBJ1-1; 10 bases map to TRBD1. This CDR3 has 16 residues. The germline V gene has CDR1 SGHAT and CDR2 FQNNGV. J lost 4 bases, V lost 2 bases, and 7 bases had no gene match. The CDR3 DNA sequence: TGTGCCAGCAGCTTACGGGACAGGGGATCGGGCACTGAAGCTTTCTTT. Its protein product is CASSLRDRGSGTEAFF.

The rearrangement joins TRBV7-2 to TRBJ2-3; 7 bases agree with TRBD1. The trim removed 1 base at V and 4 bases at J, leaving 8 bases unmatched. The CDR3 is made up of 16 amino acids. From germline, CDR1 is SGHTA and CDR2 FQGNSA. DNA of the CDR3: TGTGCCAGCAGCTTAGGCGTTCCAGGGGGACCAGATACGCAGTATTTT. This sequence encodes CASSLGVPGGPDTQYF.

This clone occurred a few times. The chain is built from TRBV14 and TRBJ1-6; D call uncertain. CDR3 size: 18 residues. V dropped 0 bases and J dropped 3 bases, with 15 bases sitting between them. Germline CDR1 is SGHDN and CDR2 is FVKESK. This CDR3 reads CASSQDWASISYNSPLHF. The CDR3 DNA is TGTGCCAGCAGCCAAGATTGGGCCTCTATAAGCTATAATTCACCCCTCCACTTT.

This clone showed up just a few times. This chain uses TRBV19 with TRBJ1-5; D gene uncertain. Germline V gives CDR1 LNHDA, CDR2 SQIVND (reference sequence). The germline V and J ends were trimmed by 2 bases and 6 bases, with 17 bases remaining between them. The CDR3 extends over 16 amino acids. The CDR3 here is CASSISGISSGQPQHF. DNA for the CDR3: TGTGCCAGTAGTATATCGGGGATAAGCTCGGGTCAGCCCCAGCATTTT.

The chain employs TRBV7-2 and TRBJ2-7; TRBD2 matches 11 bases. The germline V gene has CDR1 SGHTA and CDR2 FQGNSA. The V and J ends lost 0 bases and 5 bases, in that order; junction bases with no gene match: 9. The CDR3 is 17 amino acids. The CDR3 here is CASSLALMSSGRNEQYF. In nucleotides, the CDR3 is TGTGCCAGCAGCTTAGCGCTCATGTCTAGCGGGAGGAACGAGCAGTACTTC.

This chain joins TRBV6-1 and TRBJ1-5; D gene uncertain. CDR1 and CDR2 (germline): MNHNS, SASEGT. This CDR3 region has 13 residues. The V gene lost 3 bases and the J gene lost 2 bases, with 5 bases spanning the gap. CDR3 sequence reads: CASSEHGNQPQHF. The DNA for the CDR3 is TGTGCCAGCAGTGAGCATGGCAATCAGCCCCAGCATTTT.

The V gene is TRBV28, the J gene TRBJ1-2, with TRBD1 matching 12 bases. V lost 4 bases, J lost 4 bases, and 4 bases stayed unmatched. This CDR3 is built from 15 residues. Germline CDR1 reads MDHEN; CDR2 reads SYDVKM. Written as DNA, the CDR3 is TGTGCCAGCAGTTCGGGACAGGGGGCGGCCTATGGCTACACCTTC. This sequence encodes CASSSGQGAAYGYTF.

The V and J genes are TRBV7-2 and TRBJ2-3, with D tentatively TRBD2 (6 bases). CDR3 length equals 18 residues. Trimming took 5 bases from V and 6 from J, leaving 27 bases between them. Germline assignment: CDR1 SGHTA and CDR2 FQGNSA. The DNA for the CDR3 is TGTGCCAGCAGCCCTTGGGGGATTCGCCCACCCGGGACTGATACGCAGTATTTT. This sequence encodes CASSPWGIRPPGTDTQYF.

The chain uses TRBV7-2 and TRBJ2-1; 10 bases line up with TRBD1. Losses at the gene ends were 5 bases for V and 15 bases for J; bases not matched to a gene: 7. Germline CDR1 is SGHTA and CDR2 is FQGNSA. The CDR3 has 12 amino acids. CDR3 region: CASSIGTGDRFF. CDR3 DNA sequence: TGTGCCAGCAGCATCGGGACAGGGGATCGGTTCTTC.

This clone has at least ten counts. The chain has TRBV10-3 and TRBJ1-5, with TRBD1 identical over 7 bases. The CDR3 extends over 14 amino acids. V shed 5 bases, J shed 7 bases, and the junction held 8 bases outside the gene matches. Germline V CDR1 and CDR2: ENHRY, SYGVKD. The DNA for the CDR3 is TGTGCCATCAGTACCGACAGGGACGGACAGCCCCAGCATTTT. Its protein product is CAISTDRDGQPQHF.

This clone was counted many times. The rearrangement joins TRBV30 to TRBJ2-7, with D unresolved. Per germline, CDR1 GTSNPN and CDR2 SVGIG (reference sequence). The CDR3 has 14 amino acids. Trimming removed 3 bases at V and 5 bases at J, with 17 bases between. The CDR3 is CAWSDRSPPNEQYF. For the CDR3, the DNA is TGTGCCTGGAGCGACCGGTCCCCTCCTAACGAGCAGTACTTC. Together with reference TRBV30 and TRBJ2-7, the CDR3 gives the full variable domain: SQTIHQWPATLVQPVGSPLSLECTVEGTSNPNLYWYRQAAGRGLQLLFYSVGIGQISSEVPQNLSASRPQDRQFILSSKKLLLSDSGFYLCAWSDRSPPNEQYFGPGTRLTVT.

The chain recombines TRBV18 with TRBJ1-1; no definite D call. CDR3 length: 12 residues. Trimming removed 5 bases at V and 7 bases at J, with 11 bases between. Per germline, CDR1 KGHSH and CDR2 LQKENI. For the CDR3, the DNA is TGTGCCAGCTCAGCGGACGCATATGAAGCTTTCTTT. The encoded protein is CASSADAYEAFF. The whole variable domain, filled in from reference TRBV18 and TRBJ1-1, reads NAGVMQNPRHLVRRRGQEARLRCSPMKGHSHVYWYRQLPEEGLKFMVYLQKENIIDESGMPKERFSAEFPKEGPSILRIQQVVRGDSAAYFCASSADAYEAFFGQGTRLTVV.

This clone was counted ten times or more. V is TRBV4-2 and J is TRBJ2-1, with TRBD2 as a possible D gene (6 bases). V was shortened by 3 bases and J by 10 bases, with 10 bases between the two germline ends. The CDR3 is 12 residues long. In germline, CDR1 is LGHNA, CDR2 YNFKEQ. CDR3 sequence (DNA): TGTGCCAGCAGCCAGGGACTCACAGAGCAGTTCTTC. As protein: CASSQGLTEQFF.

In its sample, this clone was seen many times. The chain recombines TRBV7-9 with TRBJ2-5; TRBD1 agrees at 8 bases. Germline values: CDR1 SEHNR, CDR2 FQNEAQ (reference sequence). This CDR3 has 15 residues. V gave up 2 bases and J gave up 3 bases; unmatched junction bases: 5. This CDR3 reads CASSLSRQGKETQYF. The CDR3 bases are TGTGCCAGCAGCTTAAGCCGACAGGGGAAAGAGACCCAGTACTTC.

V and J are TRBV15 and TRBJ2-1; 16 bases align to TRBD2. CDR3 length equals 15 residues. In germline, CDR1 is LNHNV, CDR2 YYDKDF (reference sequence). V lost 3 bases and J lost 8; bases outside the gene matches: 1. CDR3 amino acids: CATSSGTSGRDEQFF. The CDR3 nucleotides read TGTGCCACCAGCAGCGGGACTAGCGGGAGGGATGAGCAGTTCTTC.

This clone showed up just a few times. The chain has TRBV7-9 and TRBJ2-1; D is uncertain. CDR1 is SEHNR, CDR2 FQNEAQ, per germline (reference sequence). This CDR3 has 13 amino acids. Trimming pared 5 bases from V and 7 bases from J, leaving 12 bases between. This CDR3 reads CASSQSFENEQFF. CDR3 sequence (DNA): TGTGCCAGCAGCCAGAGTTTCGAGAATGAGCAGTTCTTC.

The chain is built from TRBV29-1 and TRBJ1-2; D unclear. The CDR3 length is 11 residues. CDR1 SQVTM and CDR2 ANQGSEA come from the germline V gene. V lost 8 bases and J 3 bases, leaving 10 bases between the germline ends. As DNA, the CDR3 is TGCAGCACCGACGGCTACTATGGCTACACCTTC. It translates to CSTDGYYGYTF.

This clone appeared a few times. The chain joins TRBV9 to TRBJ1-6; D perhaps matches TRBD1 (6 bases). CDR3 size: 14 residues. V lost 1 base and J lost 10, with 12 bases in between. The V gene's germline CDR1 is SGDLS and CDR2 YYNGEE. The CDR3 protein is CASSVYREGSPLHF. The CDR3 nucleotides read TGTGCCAGCAGCGTATACAGGGAGGGATCACCCCTCCACTTT.